This TCR beta chain was recorded in a study of STAT5B mutations in CD4+ large granular lymphocyte leukemia (dated 2022 in TCRdb). In terms of the full investigation: Among healthy controls, the CDR3 'QG' motif was associated with a particular HLA allele. The study compared the TCRbeta repertoires of patients with CD4+ T-cell large granular lymphocyte leukemia against those of healthy blood donors. The purity of purified fractions was confirmed by flow cytometry on FACSCanto II or FACSVerse to exceed 95% among lymphocytes. What the authors observed across the whole study: Enrichment of TRBV06-family usage was observed among the top patient clones (8/27) relative to healthy controls (2/35). Greater clonality appeared to be present in CD4-sorted patient repertoires than in healthy CD4+ repertoires, and the difference was retained after the putative leukemic clones were removed. Data were not HLA-matched; higher clonality in CD4+ versus CD8+ T-LGLL could reflect the relatively small sample size. Main leukemic clonotypes were private to each patient, although roughly 25% appeared at low frequency in other patients' non-leukemic repertoires.

The CDR3 covers 16 residues, taking in both the cysteine and the phenylalanine. The entry retains the CDR3 DNA only, 48 bases that are in frame from base 1. From the germline V gene, CDR1 is MNHEY and CDR2 is SVGAGI. Clipping removes 4 bases from V and 6 bases from J, with 10 as the unmatched junction base count. The healthy control group was made up of roughly 34 blood donors, and the Finnish Red Cross blood service supplied their buffy coats. All TCR-sequenced material derived from peripheral blood: patient blood samples and healthy donor buffy coats. Ficoll-Hypaque gradient centrifugation was used to isolate peripheral blood mononuclear cells. CD4+ cells were magnetically purified from the buffy coats of healthy controls. The Gentra Puregene Cell and Tissue kit was used to extract genomic DNA, and a Qubit 2.0 fluorometer was used to measure the amount of genomic DNA. About this clone: This clone's antigen is unknown. No per-base quality is available; no much larger clone lies one base away.

The immunoSEQ assay at survey resolution was used to sequence TCRbeta rearrangements from genomic DNA. The original pipeline was this. In the TCR sequencing data, the lowest productive clonotype frequency that could be detected was 2.59 x 10-5. Only productive TCRbeta rearrangements, defined as complete and in-frame sequences, were included in the analyses. Sample clonality was computed as Simpson clonality in the immunoSEQ Analyzer version 3.0. Clones were categorized by frequency as very rare, small, medium, large (1-20%) or hyperexpanded (>20%). Generation probabilities were estimated with OLGA 1.2.3, V-gene circos plots were made with VDJtools, specificities were looked up in VDJdb, and CDR3 motifs were identified with GLIPH. TCRdb's version of the immuneACCESS table is confined to in-frame rearrangements and falls short of the full clone set. An unresolved V gene accounts for under half of the shortfall where checked; the remainder is of unknown origin. Clone size and V and J calls were adopted from that table, with D and trimming inferred from the DNA. The sample table holds about 33,000 clones, of which around 74% were seen once. Approximately 0.29% of the sample lies in the top ten.

The material sequenced was CD4+ T cells from blood buffy coats. This sequence was found in a human donor in good health. The V and J genes are TRBV6-5 and TRBJ2-1, and 9 junctional nucleotides match TRBD1. The nucleotide sequence reads as follows: TGTGCCAGCAGTTTGCGGACAGGGGTAATTGGCAATGAGCAGTTCTTC. This codes for CASSLRTGVIGNEQFF.